This T cell receptor (beta chain) was identified during a study of beta chain features in type 1 diabetes. Study conclusions and caveats: The study found moderately but significantly shorter TCRB CDR3s in all four CD4+ subsets of Type 1 diabetes patients. Patients showed naive, central memory and Treg TCRB repertoires that appeared more similar than those of healthy donors.

Reverse transcription of all isolated RNA meant that expressed TCRB transcripts were sequenced. There were 3.4 million or so reads on average in the naive, central memory and regulatory T cell samples. Libraries were prepared by immunoSEQ multiplex PCR; TCRdb keeps only in-frame clonotypes and omits some of them. Here the sample spans some 150,000 clones, 9.5% to 10% being singletons. The table lists this clone with a few counts. Antigen specificity is unknown. A read error may produce the germline difference seen at one junction end. The sample taken for sequencing was central memory CD4+ T cells from blood. This TCR was recovered from a woman between 35 and 50 years old in good health.

CDR3 residues: CASSAQPGHSEQYF. The CDR3 DNA reads as TGTGCTAGCAGCGCACAGCCCGGCCATAGTGAGCAGTACTTC. The V gene is TRBV7-7, the J gene TRBJ2-7; D ambiguous. The CDR3 is 14 residues long. CDR1 is SSHAT and CDR2 is FNYEAQ in the germline V gene (reference sequence).